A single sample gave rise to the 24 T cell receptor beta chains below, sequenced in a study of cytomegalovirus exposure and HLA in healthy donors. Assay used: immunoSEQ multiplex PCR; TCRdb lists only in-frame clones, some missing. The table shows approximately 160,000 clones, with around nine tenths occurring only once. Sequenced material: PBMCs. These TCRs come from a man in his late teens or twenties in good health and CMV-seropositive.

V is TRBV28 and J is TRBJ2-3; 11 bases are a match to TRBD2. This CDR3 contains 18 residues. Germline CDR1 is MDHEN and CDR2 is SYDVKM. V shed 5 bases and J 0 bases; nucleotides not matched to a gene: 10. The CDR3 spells CASSPHRLAGHSTDTQYF. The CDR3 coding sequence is TGTGCCAGCAGTCCCCATCGACTAGCGGGACATAGCACAGATACGCAGTATTTT.

CDR3 bases: TGTGCCAGCAGTCGGACTAGCGGGAGAAACACAGATACGCAGTATTTT. It is translated as CASSRTSGRNTDTQYF. The genes are TRBV2 and TRBJ2-3; 13 bases are shared with TRBD2. The CDR3 spans 16 residues. Germline CDR1 reads SNHLY; CDR2 reads FYNNEI. V shed 5 bases, J shed 2 bases, and the junction held 4 bases outside the gene matches.

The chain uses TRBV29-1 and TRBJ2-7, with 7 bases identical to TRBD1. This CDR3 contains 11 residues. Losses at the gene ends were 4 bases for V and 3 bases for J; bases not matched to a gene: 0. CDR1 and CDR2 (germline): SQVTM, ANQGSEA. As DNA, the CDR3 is TGCAGCGTTGGGACAGGCTACGAGCAGTACTTC. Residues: CSVGTGYEQYF.

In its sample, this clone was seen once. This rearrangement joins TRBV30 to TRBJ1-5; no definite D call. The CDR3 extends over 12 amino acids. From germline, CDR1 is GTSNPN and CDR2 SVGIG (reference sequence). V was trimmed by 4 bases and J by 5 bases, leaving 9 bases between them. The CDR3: CAWIHSDQPQHF. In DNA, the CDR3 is TGTGCCTGGATTCATTCGGATCAGCCCCAGCATTTT.

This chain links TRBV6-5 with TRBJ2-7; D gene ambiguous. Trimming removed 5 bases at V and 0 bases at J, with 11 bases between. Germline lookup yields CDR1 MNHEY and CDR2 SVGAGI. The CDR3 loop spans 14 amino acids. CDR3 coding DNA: TGTGCCAGCAGTCCCAAAATCAGCTCCTACGAGCAGTACTTC. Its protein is CASSPKISSYEQYF.

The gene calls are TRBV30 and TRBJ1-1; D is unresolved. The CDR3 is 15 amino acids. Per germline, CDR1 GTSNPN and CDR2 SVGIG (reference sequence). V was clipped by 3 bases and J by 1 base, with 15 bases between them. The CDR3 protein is CAWRQTGRKNTEAFF. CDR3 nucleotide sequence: TGTGCCTGGAGACAAACTGGGCGTAAGAACACTGAAGCTTTCTTT.

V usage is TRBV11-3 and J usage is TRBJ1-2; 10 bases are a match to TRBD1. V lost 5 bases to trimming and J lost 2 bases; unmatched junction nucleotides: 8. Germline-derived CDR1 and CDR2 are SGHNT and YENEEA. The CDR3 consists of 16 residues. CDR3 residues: CASSRDRGFINYGYTF. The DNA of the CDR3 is TGTGCCAGCAGCCGGGACAGGGGATTCATAAACTATGGCTACACCTTC.

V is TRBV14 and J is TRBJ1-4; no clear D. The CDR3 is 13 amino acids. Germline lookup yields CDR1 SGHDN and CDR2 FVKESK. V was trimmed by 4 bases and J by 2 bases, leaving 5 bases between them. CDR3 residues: CASSPGTNEKLFF. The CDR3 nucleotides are TGTGCCAGCAGCCCGGGTACTAATGAAAAACTGTTTTTT.

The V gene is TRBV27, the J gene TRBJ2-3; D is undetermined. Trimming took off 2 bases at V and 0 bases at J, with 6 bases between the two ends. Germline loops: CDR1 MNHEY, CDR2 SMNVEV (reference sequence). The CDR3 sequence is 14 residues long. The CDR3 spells CASSLQTSTDTQYF. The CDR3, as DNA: TGTGCCAGCAGTTTACAAACTAGCACAGATACGCAGTATTTT.

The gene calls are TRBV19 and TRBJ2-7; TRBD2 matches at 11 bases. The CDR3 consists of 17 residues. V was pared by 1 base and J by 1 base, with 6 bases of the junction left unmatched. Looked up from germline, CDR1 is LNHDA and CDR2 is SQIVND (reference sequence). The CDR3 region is CASSIATSGTRSYEQYF. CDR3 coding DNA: TGTGCCAGTAGTATAGCGACTAGCGGGACTAGGTCCTACGAGCAGTACTTC.

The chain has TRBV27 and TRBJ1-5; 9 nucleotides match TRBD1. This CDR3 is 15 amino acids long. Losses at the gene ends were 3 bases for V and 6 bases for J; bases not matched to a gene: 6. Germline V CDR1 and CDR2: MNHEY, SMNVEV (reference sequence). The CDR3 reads CASSLYRGLGQPQHF. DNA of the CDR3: TGTGCCAGCAGTTTGTACAGGGGGCTCGGTCAGCCCCAGCATTTT.

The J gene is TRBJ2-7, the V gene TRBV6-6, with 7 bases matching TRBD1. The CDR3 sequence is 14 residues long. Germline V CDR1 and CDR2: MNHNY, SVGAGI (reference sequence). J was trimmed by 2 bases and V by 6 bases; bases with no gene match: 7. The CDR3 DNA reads TGTGCCAGCAGCCCCGGGACAGCAACCTACGAGCAGTACTTC. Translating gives CASSPGTATYEQYF.

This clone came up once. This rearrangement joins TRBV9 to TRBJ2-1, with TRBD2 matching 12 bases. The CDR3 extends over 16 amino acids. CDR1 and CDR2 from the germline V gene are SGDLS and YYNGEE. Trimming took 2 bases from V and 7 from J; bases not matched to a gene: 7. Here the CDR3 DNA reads TGTGCCAGCAGCGTCACCGGGACTAGCGGGCGGAATGAGCAGTTCTTC. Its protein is CASSVTGTSGRNEQFF.

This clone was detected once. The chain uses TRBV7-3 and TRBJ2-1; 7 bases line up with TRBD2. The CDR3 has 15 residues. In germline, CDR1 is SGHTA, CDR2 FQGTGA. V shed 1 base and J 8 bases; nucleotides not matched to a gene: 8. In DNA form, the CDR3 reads TGTGCCAGCAGCTTAAACGCGGGAGCTGGTGATGAGCAGTTCTTC. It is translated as CASSLNAGAGDEQFF.

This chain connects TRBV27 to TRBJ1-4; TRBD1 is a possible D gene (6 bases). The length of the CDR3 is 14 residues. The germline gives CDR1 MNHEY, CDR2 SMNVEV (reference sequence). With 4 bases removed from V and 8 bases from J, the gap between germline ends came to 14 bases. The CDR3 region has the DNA TGTGCCAGCAGTTGGGGCAGGGGAACGGAAAAACTGTTTTTT. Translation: CASSWGRGTEKLFF.

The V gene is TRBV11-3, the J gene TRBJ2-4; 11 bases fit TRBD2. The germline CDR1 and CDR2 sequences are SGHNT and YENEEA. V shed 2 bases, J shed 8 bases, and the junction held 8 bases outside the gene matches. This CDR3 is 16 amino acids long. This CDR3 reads CASSLIAGGRLDIQYF. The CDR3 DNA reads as TGTGCCAGCAGCTTAATAGCGGGAGGGCGATTGGACATTCAGTACTTC. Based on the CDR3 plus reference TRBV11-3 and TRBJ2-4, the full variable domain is EAGVVQSPRYKIIEKKQPVAFWCNPISGHNTLYWYLQNLGQGPELLIRYENEEAVDDSQLPKDRFSAERLKGVDSTLKIQPAELGDSAVYLCASSLIAGGRLDIQYFGAGTRLSVL.

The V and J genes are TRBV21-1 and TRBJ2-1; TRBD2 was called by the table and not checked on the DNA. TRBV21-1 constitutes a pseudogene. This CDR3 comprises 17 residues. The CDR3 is CASSTGLPGIIYNEQFF. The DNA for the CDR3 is TGTGCCAGCAGCACCGGCCTTCCGGGAATTATCTACAATGAGCAGTTCTTC.

CDR3 nucleotide sequence: TGCGCCAGCAGCAGGGACAGAGGCACAGATACGCAGTATTTT. Protein product: CASSRDRGTDTQYF. The chain couples TRBV5-1 to TRBJ2-3; 7 bases match TRBD1. V was clipped by 4 bases and J by 1 base; unmatched bases: 3. The CDR3 is 14 amino acids. Germline V gene sequence: CDR1 SGHRS, CDR2 YFSETQ.

CDR3 amino acids: CASSQHRGLNTEAFF. The CDR3 nucleotides are TGTGCCAGCAGTCAACACAGGGGGCTGAACACTGAAGCTTTCTTT. The chain uses TRBV28 and TRBJ1-1, with 9 bases that match TRBD1. The length of the CDR3 is 15 residues. V was clipped by 5 bases and J by 0 bases; unmatched bases: 4. Looked up from germline, CDR1 is MDHEN and CDR2 is SYDVKM.

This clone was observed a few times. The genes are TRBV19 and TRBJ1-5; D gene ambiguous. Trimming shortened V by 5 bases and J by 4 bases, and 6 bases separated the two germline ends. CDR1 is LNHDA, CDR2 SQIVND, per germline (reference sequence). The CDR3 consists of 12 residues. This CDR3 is CASSLTNQPQHF. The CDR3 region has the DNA TGTGCCAGTAGTCTTACTAATCAGCCCCAGCATTTT.

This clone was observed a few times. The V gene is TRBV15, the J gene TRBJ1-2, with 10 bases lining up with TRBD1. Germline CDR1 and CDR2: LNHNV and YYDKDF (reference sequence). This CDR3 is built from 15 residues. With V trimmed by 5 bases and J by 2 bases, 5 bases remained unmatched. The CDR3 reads CATSFGQGENYGYTF. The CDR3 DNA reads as TGTGCCACCAGCTTCGGACAGGGGGAGAACTATGGCTACACCTTC. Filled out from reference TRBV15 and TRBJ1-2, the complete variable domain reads DAMVIQNPRYQVTQFGKPVTLSCSQTLNHNVMYWYQQKSSQAPKLLFHYYDKDFNNEADTPDNFQSRRPNTSFCFLDIRSPGLGDTAMYLCATSFGQGENYGYTFGSGTRLTVV.

The CDR3 loop is CASSVDGIAARYEQYF. DNA for the CDR3: TGTGCCAGCAGCGTAGATGGTATAGCGGCCCGCTACGAGCAGTACTTC. This chain joins TRBV9 and TRBJ2-7; D perhaps matches TRBD2 (6 bases). This CDR3 comprises 16 residues. Per the germline V gene, CDR1 is SGDLS and CDR2 is YYNGEE. The ends were cut back, 0 bases at V and 3 bases at J, with 16 bases in the middle.

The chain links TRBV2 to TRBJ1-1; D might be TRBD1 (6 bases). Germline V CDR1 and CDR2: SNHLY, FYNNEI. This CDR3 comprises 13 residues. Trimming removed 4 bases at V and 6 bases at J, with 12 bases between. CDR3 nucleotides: TGTGCCAGCAGTGCCTACAGGGTTGCTGAAGCTTTCTTT. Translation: CASSAYRVAEAFF.

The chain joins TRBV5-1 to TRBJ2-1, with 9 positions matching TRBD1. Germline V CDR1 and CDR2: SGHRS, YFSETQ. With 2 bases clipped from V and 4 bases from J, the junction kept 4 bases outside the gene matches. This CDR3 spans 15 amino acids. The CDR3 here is CASSLPGTGYNEQFF. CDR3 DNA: TGCGCCAGCAGCTTACCCGGGACAGGGTACAATGAGCAGTTCTTC.